The 22 T cell receptor beta chains presented below share a single source sample, sequenced in a study of blood T cell repertoires in COVID-19. Sequencing was performed with immunoSEQ multiplex PCR; in TCRdb, only in-frame clones are kept and a portion is missing. The sample includes 150,000 to 200,000 clones, 70% to 90% seen only once; the top ten take 20% to 25%. Sequenced: peripheral blood. The receptor set was obtained from a man aged 55 to 70 with active or convalescent COVID-19.

To note about this clone: Additional DNA sequences in this sample encode the identical CDR3. The chain has TRBV2 and TRBJ1-1, with 8 bases fitting TRBD1. V trimming: 7 bases; J trimming: 1 base; junction bases outside the gene matches: 2. CDR1 and CDR2 from the germline V gene are SNHLY and FYNNEI. The CDR3 is 13 amino acids. As DNA, the CDR3 is TGTGCCAGCACTGGGACAGGGAACACTGAAGCTTTCTTT. This gives the protein CASTGTGNTEAFF.

The chain uses TRBV30 and TRBJ2-7, with 9 bases lining up with TRBD2. CDR1 is GTSNPN and CDR2 is SVGIG in the germline V gene (reference sequence). The CDR3 runs 13 residues. With 6 bases clipped from V and 0 bases from J, the junction kept 3 bases outside the gene matches. CDR3 amino acids: CACSGSFSYEQYF. The CDR3 DNA sequence: TGTGCCTGTAGCGGGAGCTTCTCCTACGAGCAGTACTTC.

This clone was seen only once. This sequence joins TRBV6-5 and TRBJ2-1; 8 nucleotides line up with TRBD1. Germline CDR1 is MNHEY and CDR2 is SVGAGI. The CDR3 length is 15 residues. V gave up 10 bases and J gave up 2 bases; unmatched junction bases: 10. DNA for the CDR3: TGTGCCACTCGTAAGGGGACAGGTACCTACAATGAGCAGTTCTTC. Protein sequence: CATRKGTGTYNEQFF.

Only a few counts were recorded for this clone. V is TRBV24-1 and J is TRBJ2-3, with 8 bases lining up with TRBD1. V dropped 4 bases and J dropped 3; count of bases not matched to a gene: 8. This CDR3 spans 16 amino acids. The V gene's germline CDR1 is KGHDR and CDR2 SFDVKD. The CDR3 DNA sequence: TGTGCCACCAGTGACCCCCGGACAGGGATAACAGATACGCAGTATTTT. Its translation is CATSDPRTGITDTQYF.

V and J are TRBV5-6 and TRBJ1-3; D unclear. Germline lookup yields CDR1 SGHDT and CDR2 YYEEEE. The CDR3 has 14 amino acids. V lost 2 bases and J lost 4, with 10 bases in between. CDR3 sequence: CASSLPAGGNTIYF. The CDR3, as DNA: TGTGCCAGCAGCTTACCGGCGGGAGGAAACACCATATATTTT.

The genes are TRBV6-6 and TRBJ2-7, with a weak D call TRBD2 (5 bases). Germline-derived CDR1 and CDR2 are MNHNY and SVGAGI (reference sequence). The CDR3 has 15 amino acids. Deletions cut 2 bases from V and 0 bases from J, with 11 bases between. The CDR3 DNA sequence: TGTGCCAGCAGTTACAGCCTAGGAGGCTCCTACGAGCAGTACTTC. It yields the protein CASSYSLGGSYEQYF.

J is TRBJ2-2 and V is TRBV6-5; 7 bases match TRBD1. The germline CDR1 and CDR2 sequences are MNHEY and SVGAGI. The CDR3 is 14 amino acids. V lost 5 bases, J lost 6 bases, and 6 bases stayed unmatched. In DNA form, the CDR3 reads TGTGCCAGCAGTACCGACAGGGTCGCCGGGGAGCTGTTTTTT. Translating it yields CASSTDRVAGELFF.

The chain is built from TRBV5-8 and TRBJ2-3; D is perhaps TRBD2 (5 bases). Trimming took 2 bases from V and 0 from J, leaving 16 bases between them. The CDR3 totals 17 residues. Germline V CDR1 and CDR2: SGHTS, YDEGEE. The CDR3, as DNA: TGTGCCAGCAGCTTCCCGACCCATCGGACTAGCACAGATACGCAGTATTTT. Translated, it gives CASSFPTHRTSTDTQYF.

The chain couples TRBV7-3 to TRBJ1-1, with D maybe TRBD1 (5 bases). The germline V and J ends were trimmed by 5 bases and 2 bases, with 9 bases remaining between them. This CDR3 is 13 amino acids long. In germline, CDR1 is SGHTA, CDR2 FQGTGA. The CDR3 here is CASSMGGNTEAFF. CDR3 DNA sequence: TGTGCCAGCAGCATGGGGGGAAACACTGAAGCTTTCTTT. Looking up the rest from reference TRBV7-3 and TRBJ1-1 gives the full variable domain: GAGVSQTPSNKVTEKGKYVELRCDPISGHTALYWYRQSLGQGPEFLIYFQGTGAADDSGLPNDRFFAVRPEGSVSTLKIQRTERGDSAVYLCASSMGGNTEAFFGQGTRLTVV.

The V gene is TRBV5-6, the J gene TRBJ1-5; 10 bases are shared with TRBD1. The germline V gene has CDR1 SGHDT and CDR2 YYEEEE. Trimming cost V 4 bases and J 5 bases; bases outside gene matches: 6. The CDR3 contains 15 residues. CDR3 in DNA: TGTGCCAGCAGCAAAGCCGGGACAGGGGATCAGCCCCAGCATTTT. Its translation is CASSKAGTGDQPQHF.

The rearrangement joins TRBV15 to TRBJ1-4; 7 bases line up with TRBD1. The J segment lost 7 bases and the V segment lost 5 bases, leaving 10 bases of the junction unmatched. CDR3 length: 15 residues. Germline V gene lookup returns CDR1 LNHNV and CDR2 YYDKDF (reference sequence). The CDR3 DNA is TGTGCCACCAGCGAACCGGGACAGTCTGGTGAAAAACTGTTTTTT. Its translation is CATSEPGQSGEKLFF. Drawing the rest from reference TRBV15 and TRBJ1-4, the complete variable domain is DAMVIQNPRYQVTQFGKPVTLSCSQTLNHNVMYWYQQKSSQAPKLLFHYYDKDFNNEADTPDNFQSRRPNTSFCFLDIRSPGLGDTAMYLCATSEPGQSGEKLFFGSGTQLSVL.

This chain links TRBV27 with TRBJ1-2; tentative D call: TRBD1 (6 bases). Per the germline V gene, CDR1 is MNHEY and CDR2 is SMNVEV (reference sequence). Trimming took 5 bases from V and 8 from J, leaving 18 bases between them. This CDR3 is 14 amino acids long. The CDR3, as DNA: TGTGCCAGCAGTCCACTCGACAGGAAGGGGGGCTACACCTTC. Its protein product is CASSPLDRKGGYTF.

This clone was seen more than once but under ten times. The gene calls are TRBV18 and TRBJ2-1, with TRBD2 identical over 14 bases. The germline gives CDR1 KGHSH, CDR2 LQKENI. This CDR3 has 15 amino acids. V lost 3 bases to trimming and J lost 8 bases; unmatched junction nucleotides: 3. CDR3 sequence reads: CASSPGTSGGDEQFF. The DNA of the CDR3 is TGTGCCAGCTCACCCGGGACTAGCGGGGGAGATGAGCAGTTCTTC.

The J gene is TRBJ2-3, the V gene TRBV7-9, with a possible D match to TRBD2 (6 bases). V dropped 5 bases and J dropped 1 base, with 10 bases sitting between them. The CDR3 sequence is 14 residues long. Germline V gene sequence: CDR1 SEHNR, CDR2 FQNEAQ (reference sequence). DNA for the CDR3: TGTGCCAGCAGCCATAGCGGCGGCACAGATACGCAGTATTTT. Its translation is CASSHSGGTDTQYF.

The V call is TRBV7-3, the J call TRBJ2-1; TRBD1 aligns across 8 bases. CDR1 and CDR2 from the germline V gene are SGHTA and FQGTGA. The length of the CDR3 is 14 residues. Trimming at V came to 3 bases and at J to 4 bases, leaving 2 bases not matched to a gene. CDR3 sequence: CASSLTGAYNEQFF. For the CDR3, the DNA is TGTGCCAGCAGCTTGACAGGGGCGTACAATGAGCAGTTCTTC.

The V call is TRBV7-9, the J call TRBJ2-7; 7 nucleotides agree with TRBD2. V lost 5 bases and J lost 2; bases outside the gene matches: 15. The CDR3 totals 17 residues. Germline V gene lookup returns CDR1 SEHNR and CDR2 FQNEAQ (reference sequence). The CDR3 protein is CASSLGGQAGDTYEQYF. The DNA for the CDR3 is TGTGCCAGCAGCCTAGGAGGGCAGGCGGGGGATACCTACGAGCAGTACTTC.

This clone was counted once. This chain uses TRBV27 with TRBJ1-4, with D possibly being TRBD1 (5 bases). V lost 6 bases, J lost 6 bases, and 14 bases lay in between. CDR3 length: 14 residues. Germline V gene data show CDR1 as MNHEY and CDR2 as SMNVEV (reference sequence). This CDR3 reads CASSPLGGYEKLFF. DNA of the CDR3: TGTGCCAGCAGCCCTCTGGGGGGGTATGAAAAACTGTTTTTT.

This clone was seen just once. The gene calls are TRBV25-1 and TRBJ1-2; 10 bases agree with TRBD1. V dropped 6 bases and J dropped 7; count of bases not matched to a gene: 5. The CDR3 totals 13 residues. The germline CDR1 and CDR2 sequences are MGHDK and SYGVNS. CDR3 protein: CASRNRDRGGYTF. CDR3 DNA: TGTGCCAGCAGGAATAGGGACAGGGGTGGCTACACCTTC.

The chain carries TRBV27 and TRBJ2-7, with D perhaps matching TRBD2 (5 bases). CDR3 size: 14 residues. Germline V gene data show CDR1 as MNHEY and CDR2 as SMNVEV (reference sequence). V gave up 3 bases and J gave up 1 base, with 10 bases separating them. The CDR3 sequence is CASSFQTGSYEQYF. The CDR3 nucleotides are TGTGCCAGCAGTTTCCAAACGGGGTCCTACGAGCAGTACTTC.

The gene calls are TRBV5-1 and TRBJ2-1, with a tentative D call TRBD2 (6 bases). The germline CDR1 and CDR2 sequences are SGHRS and YFSETQ. Deletions cut 2 bases from V and 4 bases from J, with 13 bases between. This CDR3 is 15 amino acids long. The CDR3 coding sequence is TGCGCCAGCAGCTTTGGCAGGACTATATACAATGAGCAGTTCTTC. Amino acids: CASSFGRTIYNEQFF.

V usage is TRBV6-5 and J usage is TRBJ2-7; the match to TRBD1 covers 10 bases. Germline V gene sequence: CDR1 MNHEY, CDR2 SVGAGI. J lost 5 bases, V lost 0 bases, and 7 bases had no gene match. There are 16 residues in the CDR3. CDR3 protein: CASSYSWGQGIHEQYF. In nucleotides, the CDR3 is TGTGCCAGCAGTTACTCGTGGGGACAGGGGATCCACGAGCAGTACTTC.

This clone showed up just once. This rearrangement joins TRBV4-1 to TRBJ2-2; 9 bases agree with TRBD2. Germline-derived CDR1 and CDR2 are MGHRA and YSYEKL. The CDR3 extends over 18 amino acids. J was trimmed by 4 bases and V by 0 bases; bases with no gene match: 9. The CDR3 spells CASSQDLSAGGRTGELFF. In DNA, the CDR3 is TGCGCCAGCAGCCAAGATCTATCCGCGGGGGGGCGCACCGGGGAGCTGTTTTTT.